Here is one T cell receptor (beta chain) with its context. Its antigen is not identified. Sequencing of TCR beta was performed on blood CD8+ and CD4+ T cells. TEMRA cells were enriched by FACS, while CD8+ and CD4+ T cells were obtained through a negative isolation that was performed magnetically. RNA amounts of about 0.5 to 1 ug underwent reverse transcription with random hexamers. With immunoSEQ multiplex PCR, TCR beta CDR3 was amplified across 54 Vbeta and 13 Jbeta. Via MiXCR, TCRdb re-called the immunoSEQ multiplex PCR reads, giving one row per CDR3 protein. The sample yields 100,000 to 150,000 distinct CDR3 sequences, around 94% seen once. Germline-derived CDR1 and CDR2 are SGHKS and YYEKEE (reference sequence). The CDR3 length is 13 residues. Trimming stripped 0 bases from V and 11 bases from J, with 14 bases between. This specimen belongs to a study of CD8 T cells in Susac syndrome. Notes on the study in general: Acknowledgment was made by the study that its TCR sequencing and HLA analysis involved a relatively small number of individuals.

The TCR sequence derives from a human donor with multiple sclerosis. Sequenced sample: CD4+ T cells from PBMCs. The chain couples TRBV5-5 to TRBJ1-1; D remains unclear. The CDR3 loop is CASSLAVLGVAFF. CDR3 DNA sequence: TGTGCCAGCAGCTTGGCAGTTCTTGGTGTCGCTTTCTTT.